The entry below gives a single T cell receptor (beta chain) sequence along with its context. No antigen is known for it. Base quality data are lacking; no much larger clone is found one base away. TCRbeta CDR3 regions were amplified from genomic DNA using the immunoSEQ Assay, a bias-controlled multiplex PCR. Turning to the authors' computational methods: The number of nucleated cells in each sample was estimated from the amplification of reference gene primers within the assay. To quantify the absolute abundance of each unique TCRbeta CDR3 rearrangement, sequence reads were collapsed and filtered. For each sample, productive Simpson clonality was calculated as the square root of Simpson's diversity index over productive rearrangements. TCRdb provides this immuneACCESS table in a form limited to in-frame rearrangements. Some clones are lacking; in checked studies, under half of them reflect an unresolved V gene, and why the rest are absent is not known. The V and J calls and clone size are taken from that table; D and trimming were inferred from the DNA. Here the sample has under 250,000 clones; roughly 80% occur a single time. Roughly 10% of the sample is in the top ten clones.

The data originate from a study of blood T cell repertoires in COVID-19 (dated by TCRdb to about 2020). A note on the overall study: Samples covering the acute and convalescent phases of COVID-19 were provided by collaborators in the United States, Italy and Spain. The prospective study material was composed of cDNA or gDNA derived from T cells, B-cell-depleted T cells, or PBMCs. Deeply sampled blood TCRbeta repertoires from subjects exposed to, actively infected with, or recovered from COVID-19 were included in the dataset. The repertoires were made available in a free public database intended to serve as a resource for research on the immune response to SARS-CoV-2. Samples were obtained from the ongoing ImmuneRACE study (first 160 participants) and from 1,000 to 1,500 subjects provided by 6 global collaborators. The sample metadata nearly always contained a de-identified subject ID, COVID-19 status, age in years and sex. Where HLA class I and class II types were available, the types were taken from metadata supplied by the sample provider, not from assay-based typing.

Trimming accounts for 5 bases at V and 1 base at J, while the number of junction bases matched to no gene is 9. The CDR3 contains 17 residues, cysteine and phenylalanine counted. Only the CDR3 DNA is retained, 51 bases long and in frame from the first base. According to the germline V gene (reference sequence), CDR1 reads LNHDA and CDR2 reads SQIVND. Collaborating institutions collected whole blood in K2EDTA tubes following their own protocols. For TCRbeta analysis, collaborator samples were shipped as frozen whole blood, as isolated PBMCs, or as DNA extracted from either sample type. On the study overall, not on this receptor specifically: How much clinical and demographic metadata was included differed by source and by participant, and the metadata was provided uncurated.

The receptor was isolated from a man at least 80 years old with acute or convalescent COVID-19. The chain links TRBV19 with TRBJ2-1; 9 central nucleotides agree with TRBD1. The source material was peripheral blood. The DNA sequence reads TGTGCCAGTAGTGTGGGGACAGGGATTTCTTCCTACAATGAGCAGTTCTTC. This is translated as CASSVGTGISSYNEQFF.